Listed here is a single T cell receptor beta chain. The data are from a study of blood T cell repertoires in COVID-19. Whole-study context: Sample material is recorded as cDNA or gDNA derived from T cells, B-cell-depleted T cells, or PBMCs.

V lost 7 bases, J lost 0 bases, and 11 bases stayed unmatched. The length of the CDR3 is 16 residues. Germline CDR1 and CDR2: SNHLY and FYNNEI. TCRdb's copy holds only in-frame clones and misses some; the assay was immunoSEQ multiplex PCR. The sample has about 120,000 clones, 65% to 90% seen once. This TCR derives from a man older than 75 with acute or convalescent COVID-19. This chain uses TRBV2 with TRBJ1-2; TRBD1 matches at 7 bases. The sample consisted of peripheral blood. The CDR3 nucleotides read TGTGCCAGCAATCAGATTGGGACAGCGACTAACTATGGCTACACCTTC. Translating it yields CASNQIGTATNYGYTF.